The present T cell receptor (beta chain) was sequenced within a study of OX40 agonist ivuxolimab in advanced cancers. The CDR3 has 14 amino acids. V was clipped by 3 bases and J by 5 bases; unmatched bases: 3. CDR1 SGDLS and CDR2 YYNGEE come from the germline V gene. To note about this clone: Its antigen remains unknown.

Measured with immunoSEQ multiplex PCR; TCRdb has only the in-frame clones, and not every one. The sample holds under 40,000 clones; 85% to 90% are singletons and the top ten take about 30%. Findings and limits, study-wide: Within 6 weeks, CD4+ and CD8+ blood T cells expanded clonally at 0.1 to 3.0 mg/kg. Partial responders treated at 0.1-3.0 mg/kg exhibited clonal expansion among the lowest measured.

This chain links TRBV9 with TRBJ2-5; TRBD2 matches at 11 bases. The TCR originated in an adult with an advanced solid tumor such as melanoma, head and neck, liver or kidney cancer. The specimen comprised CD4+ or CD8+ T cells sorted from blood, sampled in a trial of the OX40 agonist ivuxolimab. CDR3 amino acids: CASSALAGGETQYF. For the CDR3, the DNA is TGTGCCAGCAGCGCCCTAGCGGGAGGTGAGACCCAGTACTTC.